The TCR beta chain under discussion was sequenced for a study of tumor-infiltrating lymphocytes in localized non-small cell lung cancer. As for the study in general: Resected tumor was paired with non-adjacent uninvolved lung from the same patient.

The CDR3 spans 14 residues. Germline V CDR1 and CDR2: SGHAT, FQNNGV. V lost 0 bases, J lost 8 bases, and 13 bases lay in between. Note on this clone: Its antigen is undetermined.

Whole-study findings and limits: Compared with uninvolved lung, tumors showed higher T cell infiltration by TCRbeta sequencing. No T-cell fraction difference was seen between IM1 and IM2 tumors. Only some patients had TCR sequencing, depending on available tissue.

Measured with immunoSEQ multiplex PCR; TCRdb has only the in-frame clones, and not every one. The sample shows some 6,300 clones, about 80% of them seen only once. The clonotype comes from a human donor with non-small cell lung cancer. The genes are TRBV11-2 and TRBJ1-2; tentative D call: TRBD1 (6 bases). The specimen sequenced was lung tumor tissue. The chain's CDR3 is CASSLDPSRGGYTF. CDR3 sequence (DNA): TGTGCCAGCAGCTTAGATCCTTCGAGGGGGGGCTACACCTTC.